The 5 T cell receptor beta chains presented below share a single source sample, sequenced in a study of shared T cell receptors in the human thymus. Assay used: immunoSEQ multiplex PCR; TCRdb lists only in-frame clones, some missing. Of about 610,000 clones listed, roughly 90% are singletons. This sample also belongs to another study, concerning human thymus T cells.

What was sequenced was thymocytes. The receptors come from a boy in the first two years of life with a congenital heart defect.

The chain uses TRBV9 and TRBJ2-3; 10 bases line up with TRBD2. The junction had 15 bases not matched to a gene; V was cut back by 3 bases and J by 2 bases. The CDR3 sequence is 19 residues long. Germline values: CDR1 SGDLS, CDR2 YYNGEE. In nucleotides, the CDR3 is TGTGCCAGCAGCGGATCAATTACCCGACTAGCGGGTAACACAGATACGCAGTATTTT. This sequence encodes CASSGSITRLAGNTDTQYF.

The chain is built from TRBV11-2 and TRBJ2-7; tentative D call: TRBD2 (5 bases). The germline gives CDR1 SGHAT, CDR2 FQNNGV. This CDR3 contains 16 residues. V shed 2 bases and J shed 0 bases, with 14 bases lying between them. The DNA for the CDR3 is TGTGCCAGCAGCTTAACCAGGAGGTATAGCTCCTACGAGCAGTACTTC. Translated: CASSLTRRYSSYEQYF.

The V gene is TRBV27, the J gene TRBJ2-3; TRBD2 matches at 13 bases. Germline assignment: CDR1 MNHEY and CDR2 SMNVEV (reference sequence). Trimming took 2 bases from V and 8 from J; bases not matched to a gene: 10. The CDR3 is 17 amino acids. The CDR3 protein is CASSLDETSGRFGTQYF. The CDR3 DNA follows: TGTGCCAGCAGTTTAGATGAGACTAGCGGGAGGTTTGGTACGCAGTATTTT.

This chain uses TRBV15 with TRBJ2-7; 9 nucleotides agree with TRBD1. V lost 0 bases to trimming and J lost 7 bases; unmatched junction nucleotides: 34. The CDR3 length is 24 residues. CDR1 and CDR2 (germline): LNHNV, YYDKDF (reference sequence). In DNA form, the CDR3 reads TGTGCCACCAGCAGAGATACAGGGGGCGTCTACAGCGGGCTAGTCATCCTTCTACGTTTTGAGCAGTACTTC. Its translation: CATSRDTGGVYSGLVILLRFEQYF.

This clone was seen just once. This rearrangement joins TRBV19 to TRBJ2-3, with TRBD2 matching over 13 bases. The trim removed 4 bases at V and 4 bases at J, leaving 14 bases unmatched. Germline CDR1 reads LNHDA; CDR2 reads SQIVND (reference sequence). The CDR3 consists of 19 residues. The CDR3 DNA follows: TGTGCCAGTAGTACCCAGGGACTAGCGGGAAGGTGGGGCCCAGATACGCAGTATTTT. Encoded protein: CASSTQGLAGRWGPDTQYF.